These 4 T cell receptor beta chains originate from one sample sequenced in a study of T cell changes during pregnancy in multiple sclerosis. TCRdb keeps only in-frame clones here, not all; method: immunoSEQ multiplex PCR. The repertoire consists of over 45,000 clones, with 70% to 90% occurring once and the leading ten covering roughly 0.4%. The source was CD4+ T cells from peripheral blood mononuclear cells, collected in the third trimester of pregnancy. These receptors came from a female donor with multiple sclerosis, enrolled in a pregnancy study.

The gene calls are TRBV7-2 and TRBJ2-3; perhaps TRBD1 as D (5 bases). CDR1 and CDR2 from the germline V gene are SGHTA and FQGNSA. This CDR3 has 14 residues. Trimming removed 3 bases from V and 5 bases from J, with 12 bases in between. CDR3 bases: TGTGCCAGCAGCTTCGGCAGGGTGGGAGATACGCAGTATTTT. Translated, it gives CASSFGRVGDTQYF.

CDR3 nucleotides: TGTGCCAGCAGTGAGCAGGGTGTGAATGAGCAGTTCTTC. It codes for CASSEQGVNEQFF. The V gene is TRBV6-4, the J gene TRBJ2-1, with a weak D call TRBD1 (5 bases). From germline, CDR1 is MRHNA and CDR2 SNTAGT. The CDR3 extends over 13 amino acids. The V and J ends lost 3 bases and 7 bases respectively, with 10 bases between them.

The V gene is TRBV27, the J gene TRBJ2-7; possible D gene TRBD1, 6 bases. Germline V gene sequence: CDR1 MNHEY, CDR2 SMNVEV (reference sequence). The V and J ends lost 3 bases and 1 base respectively, with 13 bases between them. The CDR3 has 15 residues. CDR3 coding DNA: TGTGCCAGCAGTTTTGGGGCAGGGGATTCCTACGAGCAGTACTTC. It specifies CASSFGAGDSYEQYF.

This clone was seen just once. Written as DNA, the CDR3 is TGTGCCAGCACCCCCCCGGGACAGGGGAGAGAGACCCAGTACTTC. The encoded protein is CASTPPGQGRETQYF. The genes are TRBV5-6 and TRBJ2-5; 10 bases fit TRBD1. The ends lost 6 bases at V and 4 bases at J; junction bases unmatched: 9. CDR1 and CDR2 (germline): SGHDT, YYEEEE. CDR3 length: 15 amino acids.